A selection of T cell receptor beta chains follows, all from one sample in a study of CD8+CD57+ T cells in acquired aplastic anemia. Using its own MiXCR run on the reads, TCRdb lists one record per CDR3 protein. The table shows some 160,000 distinct CDR3 sequences, with roughly half occurring only once. The sample was sorted CD4+, CD8+, or CD8+CD57+ T cells (not recorded which) from PBMCs. The receptors were sampled from a human donor with aplastic anemia. Both conserved end residues are part of each CDR3. Fields, in order: clone size, CDR3 length, J gene, V gene, D gene, CDR3 protein, CDR3 DNA. The D gene is left open where the match is weak. Rows give clone size only sometimes, using once, few, many, or a class for an expanded clone.

abundance: NA
len: 11
j_gene: TRBJ1-1
v_gene: TRBV2
d_gene: TRBD1
CDR3aa: CASRGQLSAFF
CDR3nt: TGTGCCAGCAGGGGACAGTTGTCGGCTTTCTTT

abundance: once
len: 15
j_gene: TRBJ2-3
v_gene: TRBV25-1
d_gene: NA
CDR3aa: CASSIQGGRTDTQYF
CDR3nt: TGTGCCAGCAGTATCCAGGGGGGACGCACAGATACGCAGTATTTT

abundance: few
len: 15
j_gene: TRBJ1-2
v_gene: TRBV24-1
d_gene: TRBD1
CDR3aa: CATSPGTGAGDGYTF
CDR3nt: TGTGCCACCAGTCCCGGGACAGGGGCGGGTGACGGCTACACCTTC

abundance: many
len: 13
j_gene: TRBJ1-2
v_gene: TRBV19
d_gene: NA
CDR3aa: CASSLQLNYGYTF
CDR3nt: TGTGCCAGTAGTCTCCAACTAAACTATGGCTACACCTTC

abundance: NA
len: 12
j_gene: TRBJ1-5
v_gene: TRBV7-2
d_gene: NA
CDR3aa: CASSSTGQPQHF
CDR3nt: TGTGCCAGCAGCTCCACCGGACAGCCCCAGCATTTT

abundance: many
len: 15
j_gene: TRBJ1-5
v_gene: TRBV19
d_gene: NA
CDR3aa: CASSIRSETGQPQHF
CDR3nt: TGTGCCAGTAGTATTAGGTCAGAGACGGGTCAGCCCCAGCATTTT

abundance: few
len: 16
j_gene: TRBJ2-3
v_gene: TRBV5-5
d_gene: TRBD1
CDR3aa: CASSLSGQGTADTQYF
CDR3nt: TGTGCCAGCAGCTTATCGGGACAGGGGACGGCAGATACGCAGTATTTT

abundance: once
len: 12
j_gene: TRBJ1-5
v_gene: TRBV10-3
d_gene: NA
CDR3aa: CAIGFPDQPQHF
CDR3nt: TGTGCCATCGGTTTCCCGGATCAGCCCCAGCATTTT

abundance: NA
len: 16
j_gene: TRBJ1-2
v_gene: TRBV29-1
d_gene: TRBD1
CDR3aa: CSVENLGTGGDYGYTF
CDR3nt: TGCAGCGTTGAGAATTTGGGGACAGGGGGCGACTATGGCTACACCTTC

abundance: few
len: 11
j_gene: TRBJ2-7
v_gene: TRBV7-8
d_gene: NA
CDR3aa: CASSQKYVGYF
CDR3nt: TGTGCCAGCAGCCAAAAATACGTAGGGTACTTC

abundance: NA
len: 16
j_gene: TRBJ2-1
v_gene: TRBV15
d_gene: NA
CDR3aa: CATSRDVYRAYNEQFF
CDR3nt: TGTGCCACCAGCAGAGATGTGTACAGGGCCTACAATGAGCAGTTCTTC

abundance: few
len: 12
j_gene: TRBJ2-7
v_gene: TRBV19
d_gene: NA
CDR3aa: CASSTPGYEQYF
CDR3nt: TGTGCCAGTAGTACGCCAGGTTACGAGCAGTACTTC

abundance: few
len: 13
j_gene: TRBJ2-7
v_gene: TRBV24-1
d_gene: NA
CDR3aa: CATSVKGSYEQYF
CDR3nt: TGTGCCACCAGTGTAAAGGGCTCCTACGAGCAGTACTTC

abundance: NA
len: 15
j_gene: TRBJ2-5
v_gene: TRBV10-1
d_gene: TRBD1
CDR3aa: CASSESGQGRETQYF
CDR3nt: TGCGCCAGCAGTGAGTCCGGACAGGGCAGGGAGACCCAGTACTTC